These 27 T cell receptor beta chains were sequenced from one sample in a study of cytomegalovirus exposure and HLA in healthy donors. Both 60 Vbeta primers and 13 Jbeta primers went into the PCR. Data came from immunoSEQ multiplex PCR; TCRdb stores just in-frame clones and leaves some out. Of approximately 110,000 clones listed, 70% to 80% were seen once; the top ten hold around 3.6%. Sequencing was performed on PBMCs. These receptors were obtained from a man aged 35 to 55 in good health and CMV-seronegative.

This clone has only a few counts. The CDR3 loop reads CANDGQGVGEQFF. The CDR3 bases are TGTGCCAACGATGGACAGGGCGTTGGAGAGCAGTTCTTC. The V gene is TRBV2, the J gene TRBJ2-1, with 8 positions matching TRBD1. The J segment lost 10 bases and the V segment lost 10 bases, leaving 12 bases of the junction unmatched. Germline CDR1 is SNHLY and CDR2 is FYNNEI. The CDR3 extends over 13 amino acids.

This chain joins TRBV27 and TRBJ2-7, with TRBD1 identical over 9 bases. The CDR3 covers 13 residues. The J segment lost 6 bases and the V segment lost 6 bases, leaving 6 bases of the junction unmatched. CDR1 and CDR2 (germline): MNHEY, SMNVEV (reference sequence). CDR3 residues: CASRPGQGLEQYF. The DNA of the CDR3 is TGTGCCAGCAGACCGGGACAGGGACTCGAGCAGTACTTC.

The rearrangement joins TRBV5-5 to TRBJ2-5; TRBD1 matches 8 bases. CDR1 and CDR2 from the germline V gene are SGHKS and YYEKEE (reference sequence). This CDR3 comprises 13 residues. Trimming cost V 4 bases and J 7 bases; bases outside gene matches: 6. The CDR3 loop is CASSLPGGGTQYF. DNA of the CDR3: TGTGCCAGCAGCCTCCCAGGGGGCGGGACCCAGTACTTC.

The CDR3 DNA sequence: TGTGCCAGCTCACGGGGCGGCATGAACACTGAAGCTTTCTTT. Translating gives CASSRGGMNTEAFF. V usage is TRBV18 and J usage is TRBJ1-1, with D possibly matching TRBD1 (5 bases). Germline V gene data show CDR1 as KGHSH and CDR2 as LQKENI. There are 14 residues in the CDR3. Between the trimmed V and J ends, which lost 4 bases and 0 bases, there was a span of 9 bases.

This chain joins TRBV7-3 and TRBJ2-1; 10 positions agree with TRBD2. The CDR3 spans 16 residues. Germline V CDR1 and CDR2: SGHTA, FQGTGA. The J segment lost 4 bases and the V segment lost 5 bases, leaving 8 bases of the junction unmatched. The CDR3 DNA is TGTGCCAGCAGCAAAGGGGCAGCGGGGGGGTACAATGAGCAGTTCTTC. Encoded protein: CASSKGAAGGYNEQFF.

This rearrangement joins TRBV12-5 to TRBJ2-2; D gene unclear. This CDR3 has 14 amino acids. V was clipped by 7 bases and J by 0 bases, with 9 bases between them. Germline V lookup: CDR1 LGHNT, CDR2 FRNRAP. CDR3 nucleotides: TGTGCTAGTGCCCTGTTCCCGAACACCGGGGAGCTGTTTTTT. It specifies CASALFPNTGELFF. The full variable domain, its missing parts supplied by reference TRBV12-5 and TRBJ2-2, is DARVTQTPRHKVTEMGQEVTMRCQPILGHNTVFWYRQTMMQGLELLAYFRNRAPLDDSGMPKDRFSAEMPDATLATLKIQPSEPRDSAVYFCASALFPNTGELFFGEGSRLTVL.

As regards this clone: Relative to the germline gene, one junction end is altered; a read error may explain this. V is TRBV29-1 and J is TRBJ1-2; no definite D call. This CDR3 comprises 12 residues. Germline-derived CDR1 and CDR2 are SQVTM and ANQGSEA. The CDR3 coding sequence is TGCAGCGTTGAAGATCAGTTGAAAACAGACCCCTTC. Translation gives CSVEDQLKTDPF.

The chain joins TRBV18 to TRBJ1-2, with a tentative D call TRBD1 (5 bases). The CDR3 loop spans 15 amino acids. Germline-derived CDR1 and CDR2 are KGHSH and LQKENI. The V gene lost 2 bases and the J gene lost 5 bases, with 15 bases spanning the gap. The CDR3 nucleotides read TGTGCCAGCTCACCAAGGGAGGGGCCCACTTATGGCTACACCTTC. Translating gives CASSPREGPTYGYTF.

The rearrangement links TRBV9 to TRBJ1-3, with TRBD1 identical over 7 bases. CDR1 is SGDLS and CDR2 is YYNGEE in the germline V gene. The length of the CDR3 is 14 residues. The V segment lost 3 bases and the J segment 3 bases; nucleotides outside the gene matches: 3. The CDR3 spells CASSGTGDGNTIYF. In DNA form, the CDR3 reads TGTGCCAGCAGCGGTACAGGGGATGGAAACACCATATATTTT. Full variable domain (missing parts from reference TRBV9 and TRBJ1-3): DSGVTQTPKHLITATGQRVTLRCSPRSGDLSVYWYQQSLDQGLQFLIQYYNGEERAKGNILERFSAQQFPDLHSELNLSSLELGDSALYFCASSGTGDGNTIYFGEGSWLTVV.

J is TRBJ1-4 and V is TRBV7-6, with TRBD1 matching 11 bases. Per germline, CDR1 SGHVS and CDR2 FNYEAQ. J gave up 7 bases and V 6 bases, and 4 bases lay outside the gene matches. There are 14 residues in the CDR3. The CDR3 DNA is TGTGCCAGCAGGAAAGGGACAGGGGGTGAAAAACTGTTTTTT. As protein: CASRKGTGGEKLFF.

The J gene is TRBJ2-7, the V gene TRBV27; 8 bases map to TRBD1. The CDR3 runs to 16 residues. V was pared by 5 bases and J by 0 bases, with 9 bases of the junction left unmatched. In germline, CDR1 is MNHEY, CDR2 SMNVEV (reference sequence). CDR3 coding DNA: TGTGCCAGCAGTAGGCCAGGACAGGGTCTCTCCTACGAGCAGTACTTC. This gives the protein CASSRPGQGLSYEQYF.

The genes are TRBV11-2 and TRBJ2-3, with TRBD2 as a possible D gene (6 bases). The CDR3 sequence is 14 residues long. Trimming stripped 7 bases from V and 4 bases from J, with 15 bases between. The germline CDR1 and CDR2 sequences are SGHAT and FQNNGV. CDR3 residues: CASNWGSGADTQYF. The CDR3 nucleotides read TGTGCCAGCAACTGGGGGTCGGGAGCAGATACGCAGTATTTT.

Details on this clone: An end of the junction differs from the germline gene, which may be a read error. The rearrangement joins TRBV27 to TRBJ1-1; tentatively, D is TRBD1 (5 bases). The germline CDR1 and CDR2 sequences are MNHEY and SMNVEV (reference sequence). There are 12 residues in the CDR3. In DNA form, the CDR3 reads TGTGCCAGCAGTGGAGGGGTAGGGCCCGATATCTTT. The encoded protein is CASSGGVGPDIF.

CDR3 coding DNA: TGTGCCAGTAGTGTACAGGGGACGGGCATCGCTCGGGGCTACACCTTC. Its protein is CASSVQGTGIARGYTF. V is TRBV19 and J is TRBJ1-2, with TRBD1 matching over 7 bases. The CDR3 has 16 amino acids. The germline V gene has CDR1 LNHDA and CDR2 SQIVND (reference sequence). With V trimmed by 5 bases and J by 8 bases, 17 bases remained unmatched.

The gene calls are TRBV5-4 and TRBJ1-1; D is unresolved. The CDR3 contains 15 residues. Germline-derived CDR1 and CDR2 are SGHNT and YYREEE (reference sequence). The V and J ends lost 3 bases and 2 bases respectively, with 14 bases between them. CDR3 nucleotides: TGTGCCAGCAGCTCCCCTTCGGGGATTAACACTGAAGCTTTCTTT. Amino acids: CASSSPSGINTEAFF. The whole variable domain, filled in from reference TRBV5-4 and TRBJ1-1, reads ETGVTQSPTHLIKTRGQQVTLRCSSQSGHNTVSWYQQALGQGPQFIFQYYREEENGRGNFPPRFSGLQFPNYSSELNVNALELDDSALYLCASSSPSGINTEAFFGQGTRLTVV.

This sequence joins TRBV7-2 and TRBJ2-7; 8 bases align to TRBD1. CDR1 is SGHTA, CDR2 FQGNSA, per germline. The CDR3 sequence is 15 residues long. J was trimmed by 7 bases and V by 5 bases; bases with no gene match: 13. The CDR3: CASSVMTGAWGEQYF. The CDR3 region has the DNA TGTGCCAGCAGCGTCATGACAGGGGCCTGGGGGGAGCAGTACTTC.

This chain uses TRBV21-1 with TRBJ1-5; the D call of TRBD1 is as the table states it, not checked on the DNA. TRBV21-1 is labeled a pseudogene. There are 15 residues in the CDR3. CDR3 sequence (DNA): TGTGCCAGCAGCAATGGTACAGGGAGAATACAGCCCCAGCATTTT. Translated, it gives CASSNGTGRIQPQHF.

CDR3 protein: CASSPPRQATNEKLFF. CDR3 in DNA: TGTGCCAGCAGTCCGCCTAGGCAAGCAACTAATGAAAAACTGTTTTTT. The gene calls are TRBV6-6 and TRBJ1-4, with unresolved D. The CDR3 contains 16 residues. Germline V gene sequence: CDR1 MNHNY, CDR2 SVGAGI (reference sequence). Deletions cut 5 bases from V and 0 bases from J, with 13 bases between.

This chain connects TRBV27 to TRBJ2-1; TRBD2 matches 12 bases. V was clipped by 3 bases and J by 8 bases; unmatched bases: 2. From germline, CDR1 is MNHEY and CDR2 SMNVEV (reference sequence). The CDR3 has 14 amino acids. The chain's CDR3 is CASSLTSGGDEQFF. CDR3 in DNA: TGTGCCAGCAGTTTGACTAGCGGGGGAGATGAGCAGTTCTTC.

The V call is TRBV29-1, the J call TRBJ2-1; no firm D call. V dropped 1 base and J dropped 0 bases, with 13 bases sitting between them. CDR1 and CDR2 (germline): SQVTM, ANQGSEA. This CDR3 has 16 residues. For the CDR3, the DNA is TGCAGCGTTGAAGGTGGGCAAGGATTCTCCTACAATGAGCAGTTCTTC. Amino acids: CSVEGGQGFSYNEQFF.

This clone was detected a few times. V gene TRBV7-8 combines with J gene TRBJ1-6; tentative D call: TRBD1 (6 bases). Trimming shortened V by 5 bases and J by 0 bases, and 11 bases separated the two germline ends. CDR1 and CDR2 (germline): SGHVS, FQNEAQ. There are 16 residues in the CDR3. Here the CDR3 DNA reads TGTGCCAGCAGCATAGGACAGAGCTCCTATAATTCACCCCTCCACTTT. It encodes CASSIGQSSYNSPLHF. Using reference TRBV7-8 and TRBJ1-6 for the parts outside the CDR3, the full variable domain is GAGVSQSPRYKVAKRGQDVALRCDPISGHVSLFWYQQALGQGPEFLTYFQNEAQLDKSGLPSDRFFAERPEGSVSTLKIQRTQQEDSAVYLCASSIGQSSYNSPLHFGNGTRLTVT.

This clone was observed once. Written as DNA, the CDR3 is TGCGCCAGCAGCCCCAAGAGTGCGGGGTCCAATGAGCAGTTCTTC. Residues: CASSPKSAGSNEQFF. The V and J genes are TRBV4-1 and TRBJ2-1, with a weak D call TRBD2 (6 bases). CDR1 is MGHRA, CDR2 YSYEKL, per germline. The V and J ends lost 4 bases and 6 bases respectively, with 16 bases between them. The CDR3 is 15 residues long.

The genes are TRBV7-2 and TRBJ2-1; 8 bases agree with TRBD2. Per germline, CDR1 SGHTA and CDR2 FQGNSA. J gave up 4 bases and V 5 bases, and 7 bases lay outside the gene matches. The CDR3 covers 15 residues. CDR3 in amino acids: CASSRGGQRYNEQFF. The DNA of the CDR3 is TGTGCCAGCAGCCGCGGGGGGCAGAGATACAATGAGCAGTTCTTC. Supplemented by reference TRBV7-2 and TRBJ2-1, the full variable domain reads GAGVSQSPSNKVTEKGKDVELRCDPISGHTALYWYRQSLGQGLEFLIYFQGNSAPDKSGLPSDRFSAERTGGSVSTLTIQRTQQEDSAVYLCASSRGGQRYNEQFFGPGTRLTVL.

The CDR3 loop is CASSLLAGGHGANVLTF. Written as DNA, the CDR3 is TGTGCCAGCAGCTTACTAGCGGGGGGGCATGGGGCCAACGTCCTGACTTTC. The rearrangement joins TRBV7-2 to TRBJ2-6, with 12 positions matching TRBD2. V lost 2 bases and J lost 3; bases outside the gene matches: 2. CDR3 length: 17 amino acids. Germline V gene lookup returns CDR1 SGHTA and CDR2 FQGNSA.

V and J are TRBV29-1 and TRBJ1-2; D unclear. Germline CDR1 reads SQVTM; CDR2 reads ANQGSEA. The CDR3 covers 12 residues. V was trimmed by 5 bases and J by 10 bases, leaving 17 bases between them. In DNA, the CDR3 is TGCAGCGTTCGATGGCAGGTGGCCGACTACACCTTC. It encodes CSVRWQVADYTF.

This clone was counted a single time. This chain connects TRBV11-3 to TRBJ2-1; 8 nucleotides agree with TRBD2. This CDR3 contains 18 residues. The germline CDR1 and CDR2 sequences are SGHNT and YENEEA. Trimming took 4 bases from V and 7 from J; bases not matched to a gene: 18. CDR3 sequence: CASSSTSSGGRNSNEQFF. CDR3 in DNA: TGTGCCAGCAGCTCAACCTCTAGTGGCGGGAGGAATTCGAATGAGCAGTTCTTC.

The V and J genes are TRBV7-2 and TRBJ2-5, with D perhaps matching TRBD2 (7 bases). There are 16 residues in the CDR3. Germline V gives CDR1 SGHTA, CDR2 FQGNSA. The ends were cut back, 1 base at V and 4 bases at J, with 16 bases in the middle. The chain's CDR3 is CASSLGVGGEGETQYF. The DNA for the CDR3 is TGTGCCAGCAGCTTAGGTGTAGGGGGGGAGGGAGAGACCCAGTACTTC.